The clone carrying this T cell receptor (beta chain) has only one observation. Its antigen is not identified. The sample comes from a study of graft-versus-host responses after intestinal transplantation. Across the whole study: Transplantation in recipients was multivisceral, liver-intestinal, or isolated intestinal.

J gave up 4 bases and V 4 bases, and 6 bases lay outside the gene matches. Germline lookup yields CDR1 SEHNR and CDR2 FQNEAQ (reference sequence). The length of the CDR3 is 14 residues. TCRdb's table, derived via immunoSEQ multiplex PCR, lists solely in-frame clones and lacks some. The sample lists approximately 130,000 clones; over 85% were seen once. Study conclusions and caveats: HvG clone declines early post-transplant were associated with peak circulating GvH levels. GvH clones turned up in recipient marrow; some had shown up first in ileum or blood. Some patients had graft-donor T cell macrochimerism. In their allografts, the ratios of graft-versus-host to host-versus-graft T cell clones were high.

The TCR was taken from a human donor who received an intestinal transplant. The material sequenced was unstimulated CD4+ T cells sorted from spleen or lymph node cells, taken before intestinal transplant. This chain links TRBV7-9 with TRBJ2-7; 8 positions agree with TRBD1. The CDR3 protein is CASSSPGQEYEQYF. CDR3 bases: TGTGCCAGCAGCTCCCCGGGACAGGAATACGAGCAGTACTTC.